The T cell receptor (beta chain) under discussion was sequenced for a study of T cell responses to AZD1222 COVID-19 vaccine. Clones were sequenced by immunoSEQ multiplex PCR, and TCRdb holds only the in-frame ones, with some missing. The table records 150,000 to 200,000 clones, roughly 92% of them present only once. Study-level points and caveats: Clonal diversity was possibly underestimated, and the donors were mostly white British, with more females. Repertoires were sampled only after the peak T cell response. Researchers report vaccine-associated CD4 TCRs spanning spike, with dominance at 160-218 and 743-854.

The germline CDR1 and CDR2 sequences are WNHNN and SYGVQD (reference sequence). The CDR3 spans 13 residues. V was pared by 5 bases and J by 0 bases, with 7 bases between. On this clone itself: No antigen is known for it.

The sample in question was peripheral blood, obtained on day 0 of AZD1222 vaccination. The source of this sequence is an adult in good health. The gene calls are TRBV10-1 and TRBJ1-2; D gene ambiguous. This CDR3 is CASSSQANYGYTF. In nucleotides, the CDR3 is TGCGCCAGCAGTTCTCAGGCTAACTATGGCTACACCTTC.